Described below is a single T cell receptor (beta chain) sequence and its context. What it binds is unknown. 5'RACE template switching built TCR beta cDNA with unique molecular identifiers. TCRdb processed the 5' RACE reads again and assigns one entry to each CDR3 protein, with no DNA. This sample contains about 370,000 distinct CDR3 sequences. This specimen belongs to a study of T cells expressing NK-cell markers. Study information: Cells sorted as CD3+CD56+NKG2C+, CD3+CD56+NKG2C- and CD3+CD56-NKG2C+ T cells supplied the TCR beta repertoires. With respect to HCMV, seven of the eight sequenced donors were seropositive, and one was seronegative.

The CDR3 is 16 residues long. The V gene's germline CDR1 is SGHNT and CDR2 YENEEA. Broader study findings: Each of 6 or 7 donors carried dominant NKG2C+ clonotypes accounting for roughly 1.0-7.0% of CD8+ T cells.

The source is a woman between 45 and 60 years old in good health. The genes are TRBV11-3 and TRBJ2-1; as DNA is missing, the TRBD1 call by TCRdb cannot be tested. The sample consisted of blood T cells: a sorted CD56 or NKG2C T cell subset, CD4+ or CD8+ T cells, or bulk PBMC T cells (not recorded which). This CDR3 reads CASSLQVGRVQREQFF.